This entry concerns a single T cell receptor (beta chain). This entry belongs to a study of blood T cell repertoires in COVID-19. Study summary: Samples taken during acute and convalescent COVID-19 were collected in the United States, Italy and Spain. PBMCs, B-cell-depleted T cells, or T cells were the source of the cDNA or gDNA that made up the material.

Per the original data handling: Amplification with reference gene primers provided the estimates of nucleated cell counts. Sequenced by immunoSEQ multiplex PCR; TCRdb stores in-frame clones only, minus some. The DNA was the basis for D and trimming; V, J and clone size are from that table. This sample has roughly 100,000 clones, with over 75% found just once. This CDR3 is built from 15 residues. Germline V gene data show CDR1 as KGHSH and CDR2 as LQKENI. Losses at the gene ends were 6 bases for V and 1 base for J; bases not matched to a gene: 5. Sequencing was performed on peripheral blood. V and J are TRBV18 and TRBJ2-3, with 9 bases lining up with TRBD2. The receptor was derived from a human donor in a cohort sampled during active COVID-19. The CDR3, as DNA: TGTGCCAGCTCTACACGGACTAGCGGCACAGATACGCAGTATTTT. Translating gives CASSTRTSGTDTQYF.